Each of the 8 T cell receptor beta chains below was sequenced from the same sample in a study of CD4 T cells in relation to SARS-CoV-2 and coronaviruses (dated by TCRdb to about 2021). Their specific antigens are unknown. Library preparation used the immunoSEQ multiplex PCR assay. Here the immuneACCESS table is served through TCRdb, limited to in-frame sequences with V and J called. Missing clones are a known gap in these copies; in checked studies unresolved V genes cover under half, and the rest lacks a known reason. The sample table shows approximately 25,000 clones, and roughly 82% are seen once. The ten largest clones add up to about 14% of the sample. CD4+ T cells from unexposed donors were collected before the COVID-19 pandemic (2011-2018). After 10 to 11 days of culture, CD4+ T cells were isolated with the EasySep CD4+ T cell isolation kit. Sequencing input: CD4+ T cells from PBMCs, cultured in vitro. The receptor source for this set is a human donor in good health.

The J gene is TRBJ2-2, the V gene TRBV4-1; 9 bases align to TRBD2. CDR1 is MGHRA and CDR2 is YSYEKL in the germline V gene. The CDR3 covers 18 residues. J gave up 4 bases and V 3 bases, and 12 bases lay outside the gene matches. The CDR3 nucleotides read TGCGCCAGCAGCCACGTGGTGCCTAGCGGGATAGGCACCGGGGAGCTGTTTTTT. Protein product: CASSHVVPSGIGTGELFF.

The chain links TRBV7-2 to TRBJ2-5, with D perhaps being TRBD1 or TRBD2 (5 bases each). The germline V gene has CDR1 SGHTA and CDR2 FQGNSA. Trimming left V 3 bases short and J 5 bases short, with 22 bases between. The CDR3 spans 17 residues. This chain's CDR3 is CASSLRAEGVSGETQYF. Written as DNA, the CDR3 is TGTGCCAGCAGCTTGAGAGCTGAAGGGGTGTCGGGGGAGACCCAGTACTTC.

This clone was recorded a few times. The rearrangement links TRBV7-2 to TRBJ1-2; the D is unclear. The CDR3 length is 13 residues. Germline CDR1 reads SGHTA; CDR2 reads FQGNSA. The V end was cut by 2 bases, the J end by 3 bases, with 7 bases between. The CDR3 DNA reads as TGTGCCAGCAGCTTAAGTAGGGACTATGGCTACACCTTC. Translated: CASSLSRDYGYTF.

The V gene is TRBV15, the J gene TRBJ1-1; D ambiguous. From germline, CDR1 is LNHNV and CDR2 YYDKDF (reference sequence). V lost 2 bases to trimming and J lost 7 bases, with 11 bases between them. This CDR3 contains 13 residues. CDR3 residues: CATSRSRGDEAFF. CDR3 sequence (DNA): TGTGCCACCAGCAGATCCCGCGGGGATGAAGCTTTCTTT.

This chain connects TRBV19 to TRBJ2-2; no reliable D call. This CDR3 has 14 amino acids. Germline CDR1 and CDR2: LNHDA and SQIVND (reference sequence). V was cut by 11 bases and J by 0 bases, with 13 bases left in between. DNA for the CDR3: TGTGCCGCCGCCCCGGGCCCGAACACCGGGGAGCTGTTTTTT. It specifies CAAAPGPNTGELFF.

CDR3 nucleotides: TGTGCCAGCAGCACCCAGATTCTAGCGGGAGGGCCTAACACCGGGGAGCTGTTTTTT. This encodes CASSTQILAGGPNTGELFF. The gene calls are TRBV7-3 and TRBJ2-2, with 12 bases identical to TRBD2. This CDR3 has 19 residues. With 5 bases clipped from V and 2 bases from J, the junction kept 12 bases outside the gene matches. CDR1 and CDR2 from the germline V gene are SGHTA and FQGTGA.

The V call is TRBV5-1, the J call TRBJ1-1; D perhaps matches TRBD1 (5 bases). Germline CDR1 and CDR2: SGHRS and YFSETQ. Trimming pared 5 bases from V and 3 bases from J, leaving 14 bases between. This CDR3 region has 14 residues. The CDR3 DNA sequence: TGCGCCAGCAGTGGTTGGGGCTGGGACACTGAAGCTTTCTTT. Residues: CASSGWGWDTEAFF.

This chain links TRBV12-5 with TRBJ2-2; the D is unclear. Germline CDR1 and CDR2: LGHNT and FRNRAP. V was cut by 7 bases and J by 1 base, with 1 base left in between. The CDR3 runs 11 residues. The CDR3 nucleotides are TGTGCTAGTGTGAACACCGGGGAGCTGTTTTTT. Its protein product is CASVNTGELFF.